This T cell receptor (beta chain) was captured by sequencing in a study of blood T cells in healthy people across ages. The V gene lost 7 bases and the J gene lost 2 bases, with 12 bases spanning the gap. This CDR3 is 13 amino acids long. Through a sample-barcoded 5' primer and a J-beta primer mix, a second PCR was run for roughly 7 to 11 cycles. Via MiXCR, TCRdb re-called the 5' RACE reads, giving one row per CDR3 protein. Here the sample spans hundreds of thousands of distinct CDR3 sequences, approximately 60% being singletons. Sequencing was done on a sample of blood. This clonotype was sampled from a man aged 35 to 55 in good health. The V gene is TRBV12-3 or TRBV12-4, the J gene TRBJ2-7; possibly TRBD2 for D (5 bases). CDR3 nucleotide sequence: TGTGCCAGCACCGGGGTCTCAACCTACGAGCAGTACTTC. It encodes CASTGVSTYEQYF.